The clone carrying this T cell receptor (beta chain) has a handful of counts. Antigen unknown. The sample belongs to a study of cytomegalovirus exposure and HLA in healthy donors. The germline CDR1 and CDR2 sequences are GTSNPN and SVGIG (reference sequence). The CDR3 sequence is 12 residues long. A multiplex PCR was run with 60 Vbeta primers and 13 Jbeta primers. Method: immunoSEQ multiplex PCR; TCRdb's copy keeps in-frame clones and lacks some. Of 150,000 to 200,000 clones listed, 70% to 80% are singletons. Study observations and caveats: With later analysis, a missense DCLRE1C variant became linked to TCR beta V- and J-gene trimming. On later analysis, the bulk of CMV-associated TCR beta chains appeared to be HLA-restricted. Researchers catalogued some 160 TCR beta chains as cytomegalovirus-associated. TCR beta V segments were, for the most part, productive about 87% or about 30% of the time in an earlier analysis.

What was sequenced was PBMCs. The clonotype was recovered from a male donor in good health and CMV-seronegative. The genes are TRBV30 and TRBJ2-1, with TRBD2 matching 9 bases. The DNA of the CDR3 is TGTTCCGGCGGGAGGGCCTTCAATGAGCAGTTCTTC. Translated: CSGGRAFNEQFF.